Each of the 29 T cell receptor beta chains below was sequenced from the same sample in a study of blood T cells in healthy people across ages. Then a second PCR, running about 7 to 11 cycles, was carried out with a sample-barcoded 5' primer and a J-beta primer mix. Using its own MiXCR run on the 5' RACE reads, TCRdb lists one record per CDR3 protein. The sample records some 1.1 million distinct CDR3 sequences, roughly two fifths being singletons. Sample: blood. The receptors shown here come from a man between 18 and 35 years old in good health.

J is TRBJ1-5 and V is TRBV9; no firm D call. The germline CDR1 and CDR2 sequences are SGDLS and YYNGEE. Trimming removed 3 bases at V and 3 bases at J, with 13 bases between. The CDR3 runs 15 residues. CDR3 nucleotides: TGTGCCAGCAGCGATGGACCGAGACTCAATCAGCCCCAGCATTTT. This sequence encodes CASSDGPRLNQPQHF. Full variable domain (missing parts from reference TRBV9 and TRBJ1-5): DSGVTQTPKHLITATGQRVTLRCSPRSGDLSVYWYQQSLDQGLQFLIQYYNGEERAKGNILERFSAQQFPDLHSELNLSSLELGDSALYFCASSDGPRLNQPQHFGDGTRLSIL.

This clonotype was detected once. V usage is TRBV6-2 or TRBV6-3 and J usage is TRBJ2-1; D is unclear. This CDR3 contains 14 residues. The germline gives CDR1 MNHEY, CDR2 SVGEGT. The V gene lost 0 bases and the J gene lost 4 bases, with 7 bases spanning the gap. The CDR3 DNA sequence: TGTGCCAGCAGTTACTCATGGAGTTACAATGAGCAGTTCTTC. Its protein product is CASSYSWSYNEQFF.

This clonotype was detected a few times. This chain uses TRBV12-3 or TRBV12-4 with TRBJ2-2, with TRBD2 matching 7 bases. CDR3 size: 14 residues. J was trimmed by 1 base and V by 6 bases; bases with no gene match: 2. This CDR3 is CASRGGVNTGELFF. The CDR3 bases are TGTGCCAGCAGGGGGGGGGTGAACACCGGGGAGCTGTTTTTT.

V usage is TRBV21-1 and J usage is TRBJ2-3; the DNA was not compared with TRBD1, the D call given in the table. TRBV21-1 is listed as a pseudogene. The CDR3 has 16 residues. The CDR3 coding sequence is TGTGCCAGCAGCATTCGAGGGACTGCTAGCACAGATACGCAGTATTTT. Translation: CASSIRGTASTDTQYF.

The chain employs TRBV29-1 and TRBJ2-1; D gene uncertain. V was shortened by 5 bases and J by 10 bases, with 15 bases between the two germline ends. Germline CDR1 SQVTM, CDR2 ANQGSEA. The CDR3 spans 12 residues. The chain's CDR3 is CSVRSVNVEQFF. The DNA of the CDR3 is TGCAGCGTTAGAAGTGTGAACGTCGAGCAGTTCTTC.

The chain recombines TRBV3-1 with TRBJ2-7, with D perhaps TRBD1 or TRBD2 (5 bases each). Trimming removed 0 bases from V and 0 bases from J, with 9 bases in between. Germline values: CDR1 LGHDT, CDR2 YNNKEL (reference sequence). The CDR3 has 15 residues. This CDR3 is CASSQEGVSSYEQYF. CDR3 in DNA: TGTGCCAGCAGCCAAGAGGGGGTTAGCTCCTACGAGCAGTACTTC.

This chain uses TRBV2 with TRBJ2-5, with 7 bases lining up with TRBD1. Germline V gives CDR1 SNHLY, CDR2 FYNNEI. The CDR3 length is 13 residues. J lost 11 bases, V lost 6 bases, and 12 bases had no gene match. The CDR3 region is CASSPAGGNEQYF. The DNA for the CDR3 is TGTGCCAGCAGCCCGGCAGGGGGTAATGAGCAGTACTTC.

This clonotype was seen more than once but under ten times. The V call is TRBV7-9, the J call TRBJ2-7, with D unclear. The CDR3 consists of 14 residues. Trimming shortened V by 0 bases and J by 2 bases, and 8 bases separated the two germline ends. Germline CDR1 reads SEHNR; CDR2 reads FQNEAQ (reference sequence). CDR3 loop: CASSLASAPYEQYF. CDR3 coding DNA: TGTGCCAGCAGCTTAGCTTCGGCGCCCTACGAGCAGTACTTC.

The rearrangement links TRBV12-3 or TRBV12-4 to TRBJ1-1; 7 nucleotides align to TRBD1. The CDR3 length is 16 residues. V was pared by 7 bases and J by 4 bases, with 15 bases of the junction left unmatched. This chain's CDR3 is CASNGWAGGWSTEAFF. For the CDR3, the DNA is TGTGCCAGCAACGGCTGGGCAGGGGGGTGGAGCACTGAAGCTTTCTTT.

This clonotype was recorded a few times. The chain is built from TRBV5-1 and TRBJ1-2; the match to TRBD1 covers 11 bases. Germline V gene lookup returns CDR1 SGHRS and CDR2 YFSETQ. The CDR3 is 16 residues long. With 4 bases clipped from V and 1 base from J, the junction kept 6 bases outside the gene matches. DNA of the CDR3: TGCGCCAGCAGCCCGGGACAGGGGGGATTTAACTATGGCTACACCTTC. This gives the protein CASSPGQGGFNYGYTF.

This chain connects TRBV7-9 to TRBJ1-2; D not certain. V shed 5 bases and J shed 8 bases, with 15 bases lying between them. The CDR3 runs 13 residues. Germline assignment: CDR1 SEHNR and CDR2 FQNEAQ (reference sequence). This CDR3 is CASSVYPTRGYTF. The CDR3 region has the DNA TGTGCCAGCAGCGTATATCCGACGAGGGGCTACACCTTC.

This chain joins TRBV20-1 and TRBJ1-1, with TRBD1 matching over 10 bases. The CDR3 is 13 residues long. Per the germline V gene, CDR1 is DFQATT and CDR2 is SNEGSKA (reference sequence). With V trimmed by 4 bases and J by 5 bases, 4 bases remained unmatched. The CDR3: CSAMTGGFTEAFF. CDR3 DNA: TGCAGTGCTATGACAGGGGGCTTTACTGAAGCTTTCTTT.

This clonotype was seen a few times. V is TRBV7-9 and J is TRBJ2-1, with 11 bases matching TRBD1. From germline, CDR1 is SEHNR and CDR2 FQNEAQ (reference sequence). V trimming: 5 bases; J trimming: 6 bases; junction bases outside the gene matches: 6. The CDR3 loop spans 15 amino acids. The CDR3 nucleotides are TGTGCCAGCAGCCCCGGGACAGGGGGTGTCAATGAGCAGTTCTTC. Protein sequence: CASSPGTGGVNEQFF.

V is TRBV21-1 and J is TRBJ1-2. TRBV21-1 is a known pseudogene. The CDR3 totals 13 residues. The CDR3 nucleotides read TGTGCCAGCAGCAAAGCCCTGAGCTATGGCTACACCTTC. Protein product: CASSKALSYGYTF.

A few counts support this clonotype. V is TRBV9 and J is TRBJ2-2; 8 nucleotides align to TRBD1. V gave up 0 bases and J gave up 4 bases; unmatched junction bases: 11. From germline, CDR1 is SGDLS and CDR2 YYNGEE. This CDR3 is built from 18 residues. CDR3 amino acids: CASSVGQGAYFTTGELFF. For the CDR3, the DNA is TGTGCCAGCAGCGTAGGGCAGGGGGCCTATTTTACCACCGGGGAGCTGTTTTTT.

The genes are TRBV5-1 and TRBJ2-3, with TRBD2 matching 8 bases. Germline V gene data show CDR1 as SGHRS and CDR2 as YFSETQ. CDR3 length: 17 residues. The V segment lost 2 bases and the J segment 0 bases; nucleotides outside the gene matches: 8. The CDR3 DNA sequence: TGCGCCAGCAGCTTAGGAGGAGCGGGGGCTAGCACAGATACGCAGTATTTT. Translated: CASSLGGAGASTDTQYF.

The chain recombines TRBV9 with TRBJ2-1, with 9 bases lining up with TRBD2. The V gene's germline CDR1 is SGDLS and CDR2 YYNGEE. CDR3 length: 16 residues. J gave up 4 bases and V 3 bases, and 8 bases lay outside the gene matches. The DNA of the CDR3 is TGTGCCAGCAGCGCCCATGCTAGCGGGGAGTACAATGAGCAGTTCTTC. This codes for CASSAHASGEYNEQFF.

The gene calls are TRBV11-2 and TRBJ2-5; D is uncertain. This CDR3 comprises 15 residues. Looked up from germline, CDR1 is SGHAT and CDR2 is FQNNGV. Trimming took off 0 bases at V and 2 bases at J, with 10 bases between the two ends. CDR3 DNA: TGTGCCAGCAGCTTAGAGGGATACAGACAAGAGACCCAGTACTTC. This encodes CASSLEGYRQETQYF.

V gene TRBV5-1 combines with J gene TRBJ1-4; a possible D gene is TRBD1 (5 bases). Per germline, CDR1 SGHRS and CDR2 YFSETQ. Trimming stripped 0 bases from V and 0 bases from J, with 12 bases between. This CDR3 contains 17 residues. The CDR3 DNA follows: TGCGCCAGCAGCTTGGTAGCCGGGGACTCAACTAATGAAAAACTGTTTTTT. It translates to CASSLVAGDSTNEKLFF. The full variable domain, with the rest looked up from reference TRBV5-1 and TRBJ1-4, is KAGVTQTPRYLIKTRGQQVTLSCSPISGHRSVSWYQQTPGQGLQFLFEYFSETQRNKGNFPGRFSGRQFSNSRSEMNVSTLELGDSALYLCASSLVAGDSTNEKLFFGSGTQLSVL.

This chain joins TRBV12-3 or TRBV12-4 and TRBJ2-3, with 7 bases identical to TRBD2. The CDR3 loop spans 15 amino acids. The junction had 6 bases not matched to a gene; V was cut back by 4 bases and J by 2 bases. The DNA of the CDR3 is TGTGCCAGCAGTTGGGGGGGGTATAACACAGATACGCAGTATTTT. Its protein is CASSWGGYNTDTQYF.

This chain uses TRBV5-4 with TRBJ2-1; D is ambiguous. Germline values: CDR1 SGHNT, CDR2 YYREEE (reference sequence). Trimming removed 2 bases from V and 8 bases from J, with 14 bases in between. The CDR3 is made up of 14 amino acids. The CDR3 nucleotides are TGTGCCAGCAGCTTCCGCGGTGGGGTCGATGAGCAGTTCTTC. Protein sequence: CASSFRGGVDEQFF.

The chain employs TRBV3-1 and TRBJ1-2, with no clear D. Germline CDR1 reads LGHDT; CDR2 reads YNNKEL (reference sequence). The CDR3 extends over 13 amino acids. Trimming stripped 6 bases from V and 8 bases from J, with 16 bases between. CDR3 region: CASRPSRADGYTF. The CDR3 region has the DNA TGTGCCAGCAGACCCTCGAGGGCGGACGGCTACACCTTC.

This chain links TRBV13 with TRBJ2-4; D tentatively fits TRBD1 or TRBD2 (5 bases each). From germline, CDR1 is PRHDT and CDR2 FYEKMQ (reference sequence). CDR3 length: 14 amino acids. Trimming pared 6 bases from V and 8 bases from J, leaving 17 bases between. The CDR3 loop is CASRQSSGTDIQYF. CDR3 DNA: TGTGCCAGCAGACAGAGCTCGGGGACGGACATTCAGTACTTC.

The chain is built from TRBV10-3 and TRBJ2-1; TRBD2 is a possible D gene (6 bases). This CDR3 has 14 residues. With 6 bases removed from V and 10 bases from J, the gap between germline ends came to 19 bases. Germline V lookup: CDR1 ENHRY, CDR2 SYGVKD. CDR3 sequence (DNA): TGTGCCATCAGGGCGCCTAGCGTTGGCGGCGAGCAGTTCTTC. It is translated as CAIRAPSVGGEQFF.

The chain recombines TRBV24-1 with TRBJ1-5, with a tentative D call TRBD1 (5 bases). The CDR3 runs to 13 residues. Germline values: CDR1 KGHDR, CDR2 SFDVKD. V lost 8 bases and J 8 bases, leaving 15 bases between the germline ends. This CDR3 reads CATIRDRSEPQHF. As DNA, the CDR3 is TGTGCCACCATCCGAGACAGAAGTGAGCCCCAGCATTTT.

The chain uses TRBV20-1 and TRBJ1-3; D might be TRBD1 (6 bases). Looked up from germline, CDR1 is DFQATT and CDR2 is SNEGSKA (reference sequence). This CDR3 is 14 amino acids long. The V gene lost 3 bases and the J gene lost 4 bases, with 13 bases spanning the gap. The DNA of the CDR3 is TGCAGTGCTAGGCAGGCAGGGGCCGGAAACACCATATATTTT. Amino acid sequence: CSARQAGAGNTIYF.

This clonotype was observed a handful of times. This chain joins TRBV12-3 or TRBV12-4 and TRBJ2-1; TRBD1 matches 7 bases. V was pared by 7 bases and J by 0 bases, with 6 bases of the junction left unmatched. The CDR3 has 15 amino acids. The CDR3 DNA reads as TGTGCCAGCAATATACAGGGGATCTCCTACAATGAGCAGTTCTTC. This codes for CASNIQGISYNEQFF.

In its sample, this clonotype was seen a few times. The chain employs TRBV10-3 and TRBJ1-5; D gene uncertain. Germline values: CDR1 ENHRY, CDR2 SYGVKD. Deletions cut 2 bases from V and 1 base from J, with 9 bases between. CDR3 length equals 15 residues. The CDR3 DNA reads TGTGCCATCAGTGAGCTTTGGGCCAGCAATCAGCCCCAGCATTTT. Its protein is CAISELWASNQPQHF.

As concerns this clonotype: A much larger clone is a single base away; this may be a read error. The V call is TRBV9, the J call TRBJ2-3; possibly TRBD2 for D (5 bases). Germline loops: CDR1 SGDLS, CDR2 YYNGEE. The CDR3 contains 14 residues. CDR3 residues: CASSVGSSTDAQYF. CDR3 DNA sequence: TGTGCCAGCAGCGTAGGTTCTAGCACAGATGCGCAGTATTTT. Together with reference TRBV9 and TRBJ2-3, the CDR3 gives the full variable domain: DSGVTQTPKHLITATGQRVTLRCSPRSGDLSVYWYQQSLDQGLQFLIQYYNGEERAKGNILERFSAQQFPDLHSELNLSSLELGDSALYFCASSVGSSTDAQYFGPGTRLTVL.